This TCR beta chain emerged from a study of cytomegalovirus exposure and HLA in healthy donors. The ends lost 4 bases at V and 2 bases at J; junction bases unmatched: 3. This CDR3 region has 14 residues. Germline-derived CDR1 and CDR2 are SGHNT and YYREEE (reference sequence). Use of 60 Vbeta and 13 Jbeta primers characterized the PCR. Clones were read by immunoSEQ multiplex PCR, and TCRdb kept only the in-frame ones, dropping some. This sample has fewer than 200,000 clones; about 77% occur once, and the top ten carry 2% to 2.5%. The chain has TRBV5-4 and TRBJ1-2; 9 bases are shared with TRBD1. This TCR was sampled from a man in his sixties in good health and CMV-seronegative. What was sequenced was PBMCs. CDR3 region: CASSQDRGNYGYTF. The CDR3 region has the DNA TGTGCCAGCAGCCAGGACAGGGGCAACTATGGCTACACCTTC.